Listed below are T cell receptor beta chains from one sample, sequenced in a study of blood T cells in healthy people across ages. TCRdb analysed the 5' RACE reads with MiXCR anew, one entry per CDR3 protein. Of 650,000 to 1,000,000 distinct CDR3 sequences in the sample, around 50% are singletons; the top ten hold 15% to 20%. Sequencing used blood. Every receptor here comes from a man older than 75 in good health. The CDR3 runs from the conserved cysteine through the conserved F or W. The order of the fields is V gene, J gene, CDR3 length, clone size, D gene, CDR3 DNA, CDR3 protein. The D gene is left open where the match is weak. Size tells how often a clone was seen (once, few, many) or the class of an expanded clone, and some rows leave it out.

TRBV6-2/TRBV6-3	TRBJ2-5	12	few	-	TGTGCCAGCAGTTGGGGCTCGGAGACCCAGTACTTC	CASSWGSETQYF
TRBV10-3	TRBJ2-3	14	-	-	TGTGCCATCAGTGTGAGCGTTAGCACAGATACGCAGTATTTT	CAISVSVSTDTQYF
TRBV20-1	TRBJ2-5	14	-	-	TGCAGTGCTAGAGGGGTAGGCGGGCGAGAGACCCAGTACTTC	CSARGVGGRETQYF
TRBV25-1	TRBJ2-2	15	-	-	TGTGCCAGCGAACGGGACGCCGCGAACACCGGGGAGCTGTTTTTT	CASERDAANTGELFF
TRBV11-3	TRBJ2-1	14	-	TRBD2	TGTGCCAGCAAACGACTAGCATCCCAAGAGACCCAGTTCTTC	CASKRLASQETQFF
TRBV7-8	TRBJ1-5	13	few	-	TGTGCCAGCAGCTTAGTCAGGGGACAGCCCCAGCATTTT	CASSLVRGQPQHF
TRBV3-1	TRBJ2-5	16	-	-	TGTGCCAGCAGCCAGCCGGGACCGACGGATGAAGAGACCCAGTACTTC	CASSQPGPTDEETQYF
TRBV7-3	TRBJ2-5	15	few	-	TGTGCCAGCAGCTTAAATGGCGGGATTCAAGAGACCCAGTACTTC	CASSLNGGIQETQYF
TRBV5-1	TRBJ2-1	14	-	-	TGCGCCAGCAGCTTGGACCCGGGAGCGGGTGAGCAGTTCTTC	CASSLDPGAGEQFF
TRBV27	TRBJ2-1	17	-	TRBD2	TGTGCCAGCAGTTCCCCCCTAGCAGCGGGGGCATACAATGAGCAGTTCTTC	CASSSPLAAGAYNEQFF
TRBV3-1	TRBJ2-2	11	many	-	TGTGCCAGCAGCGCCGGGCGGGAGCTGTTTTTT	CASSAGRELFF
TRBV28	TRBJ1-6	16	-	TRBD1	TGTGCCAGCAGTTCGCAGGGGGCGAACCCCAATTCACCCCTCCACTTT	CASSSQGANPNSPLHF
TRBV9	TRBJ2-5	14	many	TRBD2	TGTGCCAGCAGCCTGGGACTAGCGAAAGAGACCCAGTACTTC	CASSLGLAKETQYF
TRBV29-1	TRBJ2-7	13	-	-	TGCAGCGTTACGGCAGGCCTTAGCTACGAGCAGTACTTC	CSVTAGLSYEQYF
TRBV7-3	TRBJ2-1	16	few	TRBD2	TGTGCCAGCAGCTCCAGGGTCGTCAGCGGGAGTGATGAGCAGTTCTTC	CASSSRVVSGSDEQFF
TRBV5-1	TRBJ2-5	13	many	-	TGCGCCAGCAGCTTGGGACAGACTGAGACCCAGTACTTC	CASSLGQTETQYF
TRBV3-1	TRBJ2-2	15	-	-	TGTGCCAGCAGCGCCGGGACGGAATACACCGGGGAGCTGTTTTTT	CASSAGTEYTGELFF
TRBV12-3/TRBV12-4	TRBJ2-1	18	-	TRBD2	TGTGCCAGCACCCTTAGGTCGGGACTAGCGGGAGGCTACAATGAGCAGTTCTTC	CASTLRSGLAGGYNEQFF
TRBV12-3/TRBV12-4	TRBJ2-1	14	many	-	TGTGCCAGCAGGGGGTCGAGCTCCTACAATGAGCAGTTCTTC	CASRGSSSYNEQFF
TRBV5-1	TRBJ1-2	15	-	TRBD1	TGCGCCAGCAGCACACGACAGGGCGCTAACTATGGCTACACCTTC	CASSTRQGANYGYTF
TRBV3-1	TRBJ2-5	15	-	-	TGTGCCAGCAGCCTACAGGGGACTCAACAAGAGACCCGGTACTTC	CASSLQGTQQETRYF
TRBV20-1	TRBJ2-1	13	few	-	TGCAGTGTCCTACCGGGCCGCGGCGATGAGCAGTTCTTC	CSVLPGRGDEQFF
TRBV6-2/TRBV6-3	TRBJ2-7	16	-	TRBD2	TGTGCCAGCAGGACCAAACTAGCGGGAACTTCCTACGAGCAGTACTTC	CASRTKLAGTSYEQYF
TRBV7-3	TRBJ2-3	13	-	-	TGTGCCAGCAGCTCAAGCGGACTCCGAACGCAGTATTTT	CASSSSGLRTQYF
TRBV27	TRBJ1-5	13	-	-	TGTGCCACCGGCGGAATTAGCAATCAGCCCCAGCATTTT	CATGGISNQPQHF
TRBV2	TRBJ2-3	17	many	-	TGTGCCAGCAGTTTGGACAGACCCGCCCCTAGCACAGATACGCAGTATTTT	CASSLDRPAPSTDTQYF
TRBV13	TRBJ2-2	15	once	TRBD2	TGTGCCAGCAGCCAGGGACTAGCCCACACCGGGGAGCTGTTTTTT	CASSQGLAHTGELFF
TRBV4-2	TRBJ2-1	13	-	-	TGTGCCAGCAGCCAAGATGGGTGGGATGAGCAGTTCTTC	CASSQDGWDEQFF
TRBV7-2	TRBJ2-3	15	-	-	TGTGCCAGCAGCCCAGGGCGGGCGAAGGCAGATACGCAGTATTTT	CASSPGRAKADTQYF
TRBV11-2	TRBJ1-2	16	few	TRBD1	TGTGCCAGCAGCTTTACCGGACAGGGCTTCGGCTATGGCTACACCTTC	CASSFTGQGFGYGYTF
TRBV28	TRBJ2-1	12	-	-	TGTGCCAGCGGATTCGAGGGGGTTGAGCAGTTCTTC	CASGFEGVEQFF
TRBV5-6	TRBJ2-3	14	-	-	TGTGCCGGCAGGTCGGGGACGATCACAGATACGCAGTATTTT	CAGRSGTITDTQYF
TRBV7-7	TRBJ2-5	14	few	TRBD2	TGTGCTAGCAGCCGCGGGGGTAGCGGGGCGACCCAGTACTTC	CASSRGGSGATQYF
TRBV20-1	TRBJ2-5	12	-	-	TGCAGTGTGGGCAGGGTAGAAGAGACCCAGTACTTC	CSVGRVEETQYF
TRBV2	TRBJ2-1	12	-	-	TGTGCCAGCAGTGAGTTGCGTAGTGAGCAGTTCTTC	CASSELRSEQFF
TRBV12-3/TRBV12-4	TRBJ1-4	11	-	-	TGTGCCAGCAGGCAGCGGGAAAAACTGTTTTTT	CASRQREKLFF
TRBV27	TRBJ2-1	15	-	TRBD2	TGTGCCAGCAGTACAAGACTAGCAAACGACAATGAGCAGTTCTTC	CASSTRLANDNEQFF
TRBV21-1	TRBJ2-5	16	-	-	TGTGCCAGCAGCAAAGAGTGGGAGAACAGGGGGGAGACCCAGTACTTC	CASSKEWENRGETQYF
TRBV20-1	TRBJ2-3	16	-	TRBD2	TGCAGTGCTAGAGCCCCCCTAGCGGGAGAGGCAGATACGCAGTATTTT	CSARAPLAGEADTQYF
TRBV12-3/TRBV12-4	TRBJ2-7	17	-	TRBD2	TGTGCCAGCAGTTCGCATGGACTAGCGGGAAGGTCCTACGAGCAGTACTTC	CASSSHGLAGRSYEQYF
TRBV3-1	TRBJ1-4	15	-	-	TGTGCCAGCAGCCGGCGGGGGTCGTCTAATGAAAAACTGTTTTTT	CASSRRGSSNEKLFF
TRBV6-5	TRBJ1-1	13	-	-	TGTGCCAGCAGTGACTCGGCTGACACTGAAGCTTTCTTT	CASSDSADTEAFF
TRBV20-1	TRBJ1-1	13	-	-	TGCAGTGCTAGAGGCGGCGGTGACACTGAAGCTTTCTTT	CSARGGGDTEAFF
TRBV2	TRBJ2-1	16	few	-	TGTGCCAGCAGCTTATTAGCGGAAAGCTCCTACAATGAGCAGTTCTTC	CASSLLAESSYNEQFF
TRBV20-1	TRBJ1-3	13	-	-	TGCAGTGCTGCGGGGGTCTCTGGAAACACCATATATTTT	CSAAGVSGNTIYF
TRBV18	TRBJ2-4	13	-	TRBD1	TGTGCCAGCGCACGAGGGACAGGGGACATTCAGTACTTC	CASARGTGDIQYF
TRBV30	TRBJ2-3	13	-	-	TGTGCCTGGAGTGTTGTCCTAACAGATACGCAGTATTTT	CAWSVVLTDTQYF
TRBV12-3/TRBV12-4	TRBJ1-1	13	-	TRBD1	TGTGCCAGCAGCCCCGGGACAGCGGGTGAAGCTTTCTTT	CASSPGTAGEAFF
TRBV13	TRBJ2-7	15	-	-	TGTGCCAGCAGCAAAGAAAACAGACAGTCTTACGAGCAGTACTTC	CASSKENRQSYEQYF
TRBV20-1	TRBJ1-5	17	-	-	TGCAGTGCTAGAGCGGAGACAGGTTTAGGAAGCAATCAGCCCCAGCATTTT	CSARAETGLGSNQPQHF
TRBV6-1	TRBJ2-2	14	-	-	TGTGCCAGCATAACGGGGGCAAACACCGGGGAGCTGTTTTTT	CASITGANTGELFF
TRBV7-3	TRBJ1-6	14	-	TRBD1	TGTGCCAGCAGCTCAGGGGGTAGCAATTCACCCCTCCACTTT	CASSSGGSNSPLHF
TRBV7-2	TRBJ2-7	12	many	TRBD1	TGTGCCAGCAGTCGGGACAGGGACGAGCAGTACTTC	CASSRDRDEQYF
TRBV7-2	TRBJ1-2	14	few	-	TGTGCCAGCAGCTCGACAGTGGTGGGCTATGGCTACACCTTC	CASSSTVVGYGYTF
TRBV6-1	TRBJ2-1	21	few	TRBD2	TGTGCCAGCCGAGGGGCCCGGACTAGCGGGAGGGCCCTCGGTTCCTACAATGAGCAGTTCTTC	CASRGARTSGRALGSYNEQFF
TRBV29-1	TRBJ1-1	13	-	TRBD1	TGCAGCGCTAGAACAGGGGGCCAGGCTGAAGCTTTCTTT	CSARTGGQAEAFF
TRBV9	TRBJ2-7	14	many	-	TGTGCCAGCAGCGTAGAACAGAGCTCCTACGAGCAGTACTTC	CASSVEQSSYEQYF